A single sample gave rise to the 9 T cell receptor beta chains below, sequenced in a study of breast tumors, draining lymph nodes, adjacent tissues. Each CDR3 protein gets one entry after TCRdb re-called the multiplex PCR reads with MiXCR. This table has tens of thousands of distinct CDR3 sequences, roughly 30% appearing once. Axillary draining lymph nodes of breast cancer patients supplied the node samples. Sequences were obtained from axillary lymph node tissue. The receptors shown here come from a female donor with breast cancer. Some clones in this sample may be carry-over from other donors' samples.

DNA of the CDR3: TGTGCCTGGAGTGTATACACCACGACAGGGACTGGAAACACCATATATTTT. Translated: CAWSVYTTTGTGNTIYF. V and J are TRBV30 and TRBJ1-3; 7 nucleotides match TRBD1. J lost 2 bases, V lost 0 bases, and 10 bases had no gene match. Germline CDR1 reads GTSNPN; CDR2 reads SVGIG (reference sequence). The CDR3 extends over 17 amino acids.

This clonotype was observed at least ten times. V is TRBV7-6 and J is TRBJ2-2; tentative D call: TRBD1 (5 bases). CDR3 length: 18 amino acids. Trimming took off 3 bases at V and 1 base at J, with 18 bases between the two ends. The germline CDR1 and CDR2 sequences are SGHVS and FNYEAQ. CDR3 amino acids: CASSFRPQGDMNTGELFF. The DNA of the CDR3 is TGTGCCAGCAGCTTTCGTCCTCAGGGTGACATGAACACCGGGGAGCTGTTTTTT.

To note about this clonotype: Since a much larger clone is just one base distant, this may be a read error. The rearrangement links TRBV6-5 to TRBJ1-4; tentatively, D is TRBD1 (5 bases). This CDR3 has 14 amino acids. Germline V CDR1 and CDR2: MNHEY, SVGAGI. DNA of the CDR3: TGTGCCAGCAGATGGTCGGGGACTAATGAAAAACTGTGTTTT. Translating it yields CASRWSGTNEKLCF.

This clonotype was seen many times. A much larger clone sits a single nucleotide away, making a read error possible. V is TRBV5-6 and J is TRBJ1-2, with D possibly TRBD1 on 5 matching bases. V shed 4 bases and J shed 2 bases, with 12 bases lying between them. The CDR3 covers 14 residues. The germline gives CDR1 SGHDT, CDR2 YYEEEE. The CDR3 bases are TGTGCCAGCAGCCCATTAGGGGCGAACTATGGCTACACCTTC. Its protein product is CASSPLGANYGYTF.

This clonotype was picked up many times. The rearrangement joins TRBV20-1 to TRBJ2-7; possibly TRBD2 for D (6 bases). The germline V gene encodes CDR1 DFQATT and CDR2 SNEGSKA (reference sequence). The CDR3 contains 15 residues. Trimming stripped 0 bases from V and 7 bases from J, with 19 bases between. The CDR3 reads CSARDMGLGVWEQYF. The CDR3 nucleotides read TGCAGTGCTAGAGATATGGGACTGGGGGTCTGGGAGCAGTACTTC.

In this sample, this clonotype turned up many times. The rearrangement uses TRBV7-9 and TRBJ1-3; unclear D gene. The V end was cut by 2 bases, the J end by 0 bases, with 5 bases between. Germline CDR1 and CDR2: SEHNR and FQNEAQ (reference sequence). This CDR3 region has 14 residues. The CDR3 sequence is CASSLPGSGNTIYF. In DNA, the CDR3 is TGTGCCAGCAGCTTACCAGGCTCTGGAAACACCATATATTTT.

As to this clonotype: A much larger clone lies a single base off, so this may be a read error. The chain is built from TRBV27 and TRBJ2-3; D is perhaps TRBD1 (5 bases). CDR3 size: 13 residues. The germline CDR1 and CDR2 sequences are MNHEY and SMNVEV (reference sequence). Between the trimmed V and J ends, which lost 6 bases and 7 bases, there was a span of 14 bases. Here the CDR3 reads CASRSAGPHTQYF. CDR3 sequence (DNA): TGTGCCAGCAGGTCGGCAGGGCCTCATACGCAGTATTTT.

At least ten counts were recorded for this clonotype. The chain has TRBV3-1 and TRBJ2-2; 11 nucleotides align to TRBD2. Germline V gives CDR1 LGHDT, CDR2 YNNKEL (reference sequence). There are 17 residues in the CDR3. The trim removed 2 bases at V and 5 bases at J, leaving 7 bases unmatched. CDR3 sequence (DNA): TGTGCCAGCAGCCAAATGGGACTAGCGGACTTTACCGGGGAGCTGTTTTTT. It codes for CASSQMGLADFTGELFF.

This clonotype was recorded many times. CDR3 DNA sequence: TGTGCCACCCGAACCGGACAGAGCACCGGGGAGCTGTTTTTT. Amino acid sequence: CATRTGQSTGELFF. The chain has TRBV15 and TRBJ2-2; TRBD1 is a possible D gene (6 bases). This CDR3 has 14 amino acids. From germline, CDR1 is LNHNV and CDR2 YYDKDF (reference sequence). With 8 bases removed from V and 4 bases from J, the gap between germline ends came to 14 bases.